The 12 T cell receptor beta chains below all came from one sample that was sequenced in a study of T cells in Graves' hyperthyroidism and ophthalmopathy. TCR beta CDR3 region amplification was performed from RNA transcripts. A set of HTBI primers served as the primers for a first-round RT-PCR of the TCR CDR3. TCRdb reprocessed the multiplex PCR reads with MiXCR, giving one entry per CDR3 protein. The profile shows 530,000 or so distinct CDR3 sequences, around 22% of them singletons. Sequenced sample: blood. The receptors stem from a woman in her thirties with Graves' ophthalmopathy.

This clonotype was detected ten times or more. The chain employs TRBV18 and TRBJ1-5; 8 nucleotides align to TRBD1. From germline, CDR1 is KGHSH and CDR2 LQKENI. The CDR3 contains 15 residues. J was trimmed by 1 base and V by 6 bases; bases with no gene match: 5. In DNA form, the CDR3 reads TGTGCCAGCTCTGACGGACAGGGCAGCAATCAGCCCCAGCATTTT. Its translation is CASSDGQGSNQPQHF.

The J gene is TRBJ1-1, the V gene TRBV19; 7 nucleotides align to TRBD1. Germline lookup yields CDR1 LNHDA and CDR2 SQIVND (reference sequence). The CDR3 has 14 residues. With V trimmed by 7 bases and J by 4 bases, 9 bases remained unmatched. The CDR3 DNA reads TGTGCCAGTACCGACAGGGATGTAGTCACTGAAGCTTTCTTT. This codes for CASTDRDVVTEAFF.

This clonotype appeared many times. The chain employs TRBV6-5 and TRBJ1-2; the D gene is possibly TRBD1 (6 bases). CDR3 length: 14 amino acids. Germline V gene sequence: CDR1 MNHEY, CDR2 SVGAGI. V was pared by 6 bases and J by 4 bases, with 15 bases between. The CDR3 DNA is TGTGCCAGCAGGCCCACCACAGGGACCTATGGCTACACCTTC. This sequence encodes CASRPTTGTYGYTF.

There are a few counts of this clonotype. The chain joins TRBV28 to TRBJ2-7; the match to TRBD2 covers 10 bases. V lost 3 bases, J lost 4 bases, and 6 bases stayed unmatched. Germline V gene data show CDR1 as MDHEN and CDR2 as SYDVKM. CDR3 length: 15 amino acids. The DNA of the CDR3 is TGTGCCAGCAGTTTTGGGCTTAGCGGGGGGTACGAGCAGTACTTC. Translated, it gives CASSFGLSGGYEQYF.

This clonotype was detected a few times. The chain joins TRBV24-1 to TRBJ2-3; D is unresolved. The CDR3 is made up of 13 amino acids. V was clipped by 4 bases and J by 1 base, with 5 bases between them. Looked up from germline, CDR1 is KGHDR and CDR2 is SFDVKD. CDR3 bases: TGTGCCACCAGTGAACGCGGCACAGATACGCAGTATTTT. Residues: CATSERGTDTQYF.

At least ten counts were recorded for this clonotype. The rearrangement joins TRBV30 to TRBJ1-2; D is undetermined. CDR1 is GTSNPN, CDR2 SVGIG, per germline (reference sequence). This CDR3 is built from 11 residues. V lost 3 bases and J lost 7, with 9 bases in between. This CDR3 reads CAWRRVGGYTF. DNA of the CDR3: TGTGCCTGGAGGAGGGTTGGTGGCTACACCTTC. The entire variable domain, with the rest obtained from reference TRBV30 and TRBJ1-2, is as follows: SQTIHQWPATLVQPVGSPLSLECTVEGTSNPNLYWYRQAAGRGLQLLFYSVGIGQISSEVPQNLSASRPQDRQFILSSKKLLLSDSGFYLCAWRRVGGYTFGSGTRLTVV.

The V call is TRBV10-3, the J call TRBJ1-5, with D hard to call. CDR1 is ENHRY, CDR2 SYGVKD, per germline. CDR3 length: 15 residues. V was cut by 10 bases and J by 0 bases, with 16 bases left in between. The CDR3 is CATRTGVNSNQPQHF. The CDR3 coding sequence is TGTGCCACCAGGACCGGGGTTAATAGCAATCAGCCCCAGCATTTT.

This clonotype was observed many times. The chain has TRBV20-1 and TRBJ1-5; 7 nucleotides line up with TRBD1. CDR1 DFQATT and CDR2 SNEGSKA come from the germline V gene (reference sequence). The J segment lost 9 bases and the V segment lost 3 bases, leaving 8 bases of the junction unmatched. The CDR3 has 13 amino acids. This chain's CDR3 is CSARVDRNGPQHF. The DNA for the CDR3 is TGCAGTGCTAGGGTGGACAGGAACGGGCCCCAGCATTTT.

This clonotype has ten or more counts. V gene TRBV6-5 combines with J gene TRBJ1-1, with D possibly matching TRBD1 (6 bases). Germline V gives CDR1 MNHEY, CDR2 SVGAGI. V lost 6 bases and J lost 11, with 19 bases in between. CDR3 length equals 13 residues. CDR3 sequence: CASSKQGLVLAFF. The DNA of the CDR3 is TGTGCCAGCAGCAAACAGGGCCTGGTGCTTGCTTTCTTT.

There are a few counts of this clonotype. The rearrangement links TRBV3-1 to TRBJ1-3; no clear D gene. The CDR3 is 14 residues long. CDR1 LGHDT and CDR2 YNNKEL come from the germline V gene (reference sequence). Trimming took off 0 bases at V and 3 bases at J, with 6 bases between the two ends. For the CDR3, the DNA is TGTGCCAGCAGCCAAGAGACTGGTGGAAACACCATATATTTT. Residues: CASSQETGGNTIYF.

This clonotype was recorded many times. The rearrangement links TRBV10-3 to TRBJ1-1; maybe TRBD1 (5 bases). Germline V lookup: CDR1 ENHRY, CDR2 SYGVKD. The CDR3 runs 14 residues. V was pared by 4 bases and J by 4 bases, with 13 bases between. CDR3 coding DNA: TGTGCCATCAGTGGATCCGGGACCGGCACTGAAGCTTTCTTT. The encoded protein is CAISGSGTGTEAFF.

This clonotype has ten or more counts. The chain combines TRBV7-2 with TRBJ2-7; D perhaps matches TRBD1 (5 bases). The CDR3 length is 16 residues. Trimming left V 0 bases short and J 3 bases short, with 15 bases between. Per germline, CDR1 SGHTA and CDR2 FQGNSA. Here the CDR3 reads CASSLAGRQGIYEQYF. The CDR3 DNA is TGTGCCAGCAGCTTAGCTGGCCGGCAGGGAATCTACGAGCAGTACTTC.